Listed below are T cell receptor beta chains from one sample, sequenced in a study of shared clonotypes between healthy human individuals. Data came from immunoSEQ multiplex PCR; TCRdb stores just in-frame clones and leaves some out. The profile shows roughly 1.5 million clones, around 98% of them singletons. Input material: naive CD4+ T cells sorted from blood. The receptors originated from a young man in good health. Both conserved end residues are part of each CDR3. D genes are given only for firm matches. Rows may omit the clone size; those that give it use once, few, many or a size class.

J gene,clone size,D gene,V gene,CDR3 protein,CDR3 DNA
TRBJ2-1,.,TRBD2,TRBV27,CASRSGTSGNYNEQFF,TGTGCCAGCAGATCCGGGACTAGCGGGAACTACAATGAGCAGTTCTTC
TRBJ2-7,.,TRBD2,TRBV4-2,CASSQDRGTTAEQYF,TGTGCCAGCAGCCAAGATCGCGGGACTACTGCCGAGCAGTACTTC
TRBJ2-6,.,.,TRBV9,CASSPFWGSGANVLTF,TGTGCCAGCAGCCCTTTCTGGGGGTCTGGGGCCAACGTCCTGACTTTC
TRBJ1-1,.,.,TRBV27,CASSFLPRSAFF,TGTGCCAGCAGTTTTCTACCCCGATCTGCTTTCTTT
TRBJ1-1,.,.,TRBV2,CASSITIVNTEAFF,TGTGCCAGCAGTATAACGATCGTGAACACTGAAGCTTTCTTT
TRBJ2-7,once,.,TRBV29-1,CSVEAGNYEQYF,TGCAGCGTTGAGGCAGGGAACTACGAGCAGTACTTC
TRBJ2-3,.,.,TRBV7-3,CASSLEGDGTQYF,TGTGCCAGCAGCTTAGAAGGGGATGGCACGCAGTATTTT
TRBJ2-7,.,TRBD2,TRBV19,CASSIRLAGVGTYEQYF,TGTGCCAGTAGTATCCGACTAGCGGGAGTCGGGACCTACGAGCAGTACTTC
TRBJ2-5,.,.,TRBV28,CASSLSSRSQETQYF,TGTGCCAGCAGTTTATCTAGCCGATCCCAAGAGACCCAGTACTTC
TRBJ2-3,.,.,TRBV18,CASSPSGSTDTQYF,TGTGCCAGCTCACCCAGCGGGAGCACAGATACGCAGTATTTT
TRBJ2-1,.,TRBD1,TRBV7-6,CASSWRQGAFNEQFF,TGTGCCAGCAGCTGGAGACAGGGGGCCTTTAATGAGCAGTTCTTC
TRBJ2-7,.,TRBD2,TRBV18,CASSPTPSGGGYEQYF,TGTGCCAGCTCACCAACCCCCTCGGGAGGAGGATACGAGCAGTACTTC
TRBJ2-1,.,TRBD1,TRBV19,CASKGDRTYNEQFF,TGTGCCAGTAAAGGGGACAGGACCTACAATGAGCAGTTCTTC
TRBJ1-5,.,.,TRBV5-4,CASSARRGPQHF,TGTGCCAGCAGCGCCAGGCGTGGGCCCCAGCATTTT
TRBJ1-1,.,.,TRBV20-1,CSADRGTEAFF,TGCAGTGCTGATAGGGGCACTGAAGCTTTCTTT
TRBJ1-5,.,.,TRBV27,CASSPWGGHGNQPQHF,TGTGCCAGCAGCCCCTGGGGGGGTCATGGCAATCAGCCCCAGCATTTT
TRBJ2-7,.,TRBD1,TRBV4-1,CASSQGGQGGYEQYF,TGCGCCAGCAGCCAAGGGGGACAGGGGGGCTACGAGCAGTACTTC
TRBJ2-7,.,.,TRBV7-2,CASSLDDDTTMDF,TGTGCCAGCAGCTTGGACGACGACACCACCATGGACTTC
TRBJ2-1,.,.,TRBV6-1,CASSGYDREQFF,TGTGCCAGCAGCGGATATGACCGTGAGCAGTTCTTC
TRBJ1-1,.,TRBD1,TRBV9,CASSVGTGGPTEAFF,TGTGCCAGCAGCGTCGGGACAGGAGGGCCCACTGAAGCTTTCTTT
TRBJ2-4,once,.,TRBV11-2,CASSFQRFAAKNIQYF,TGTGCCAGCAGCTTTCAGCGCTTCGCCGCCAAAAACATTCAGTACTTC
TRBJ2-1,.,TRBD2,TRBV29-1,CSVGTASGTYNEQFF,TGCAGCGTTGGAACGGCTAGCGGGACTTACAATGAGCAGTTCTTC
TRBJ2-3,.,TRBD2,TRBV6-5,CASSPRGGYTQYF,TGTGCCAGCAGTCCACGGGGGGGCTATACGCAGTATTTT
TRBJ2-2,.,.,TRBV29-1,CSVEDRKGTGELFF,TGCAGCGTTGAAGATCGGAAGGGCACCGGGGAGCTGTTTTTT
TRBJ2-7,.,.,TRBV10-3,CAISESSGSYEQYF,TGTGCCATCAGTGAGTCGTCAGGGAGCTACGAGCAGTACTTC
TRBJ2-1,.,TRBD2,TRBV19,CASSIGTGGSLVEQFF,TGTGCCAGTAGTATAGGGACGGGCGGGAGTTTAGTTGAGCAGTTCTTC
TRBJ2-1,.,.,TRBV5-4,CASSLTRDTHNEQFF,TGTGCCAGCAGCTTAACCCGGGACACACACAATGAGCAGTTCTTC
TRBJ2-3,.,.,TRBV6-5,CASKLQGTADTQYF,TGTGCCAGCAAACTACAGGGGACTGCAGATACGCAGTATTTT
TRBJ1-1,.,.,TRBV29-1,CSVETNAGTEAFF,TGCAGCGTCGAGACGAATGCAGGCACTGAAGCTTTCTTT
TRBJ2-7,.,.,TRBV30,CACSKAGEQYF,TGTGCCTGTAGCAAGGCGGGCGAGCAGTACTTC
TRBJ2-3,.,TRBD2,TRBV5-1,CASRFGTSGQDTQYF,TGCGCCAGCAGATTCGGGACTAGCGGTCAAGATACGCAGTATTTT
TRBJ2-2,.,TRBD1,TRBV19,CASSTTGTGGGHTGELFF,TGTGCCAGTAGTACCACCGGGACAGGGGGCGGTCACACCGGGGAGCTGTTTTTT
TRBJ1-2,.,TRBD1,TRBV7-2,CASSAGTGSLYGYTF,TGTGCCAGCAGCGCAGGGACAGGGTCCCTCTATGGCTACACCTTC
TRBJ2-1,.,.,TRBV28,CASSFLARNNEQFF,TGTGCCAGCAGTTTTTTGGCGCGAAACAATGAGCAGTTCTTC
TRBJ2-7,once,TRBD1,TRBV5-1,CASSSGDWDRTSYEQYF,TGCGCCAGCAGCTCAGGAGACTGGGACAGGACCTCCTACGAGCAGTACTTC
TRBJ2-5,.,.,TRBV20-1,CSAQRSETQYF,TGCAGTGCCCAGAGGAGCGAGACCCAGTACTTC
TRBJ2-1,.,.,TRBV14,CASSQAPVRPQFF,TGTGCCAGCAGCCAAGCCCCGGTACGGCCGCAGTTCTTC
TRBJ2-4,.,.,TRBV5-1,CASSLQGTDIQYF,TGCGCCAGCAGTTTGCAGGGTACGGACATTCAGTACTTC
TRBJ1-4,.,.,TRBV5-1,CASSFGGVGEKLFF,TGCGCCAGCAGCTTTGGAGGGGTGGGTGAAAAACTGTTTTTT
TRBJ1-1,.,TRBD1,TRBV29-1,CSARGHNTEAFF,TGCAGCGCCAGGGGGCATAACACTGAAGCTTTCTTT
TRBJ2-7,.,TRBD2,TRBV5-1,CASSLRLAEAEQYF,TGCGCCAGCAGCTTACGACTAGCGGAGGCCGAGCAGTACTTC
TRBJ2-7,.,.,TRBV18,CASSPLGTADSYEQYF,TGTGCCAGCTCACCTCTCGGGACGGCGGATTCCTACGAGCAGTACTTC
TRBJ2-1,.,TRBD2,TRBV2,CASSDPLARYNEQFF,TGTGCCAGCAGTGACCCACTAGCGAGGTACAATGAGCAGTTCTTC
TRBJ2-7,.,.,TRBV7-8,CASSSRTPYEQYF,TGTGCCAGCAGCTCCCGGACACCTTACGAGCAGTACTTC
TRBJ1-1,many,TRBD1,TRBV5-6,CASSLLAGRRQGTEAFF,TGTGCCAGCAGCTTGCTTGCGGGCCGTAGACAGGGTACTGAAGCTTTCTTT
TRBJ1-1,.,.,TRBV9,CASSVDGGGQTEAFF,TGTGCCAGCAGCGTAGATGGGGGAGGACAGACTGAAGCTTTCTTT
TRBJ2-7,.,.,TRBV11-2,CASSLVSIGSYEQYF,TGTGCCAGCAGCTTGGTTTCGATAGGGTCCTACGAGCAGTACTTC
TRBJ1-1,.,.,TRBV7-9,CASSRRNTEAFF,TGTGCCAGCAGCCGGAGGAACACTGAAGCTTTCTTT
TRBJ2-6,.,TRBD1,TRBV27,CASSLWTGGVGGANVLTF,TGTGCCAGCAGTTTATGGACAGGGGGCGTAGGTGGGGCCAACGTCCTGACTTTC